Below, 19 T cell receptor beta chains from the same sample are listed, as sequenced in a study of CD8 T cells in Susac syndrome. Random hexamers served to reverse transcribe about 0.5 to 1 ug RNA. TCRdb reprocessed the immunoSEQ multiplex PCR reads via MiXCR and lists one record per CDR3 protein. This sample has about 140,000 distinct CDR3 sequences; roughly 94% occur once, and the top ten carry roughly 0.14%. Sequenced material: CD4+ T cells from PBMCs. Receptors were obtained from a human donor with Susac syndrome.

The CDR3: CASSLGHFSGNTIYF. CDR3 DNA: TGCGCCAGCAGCTTGGGGCACTTCTCTGGAAACACCATATATTTT. The chain couples TRBV5-1 to TRBJ1-3; D remains unclear. Per the germline V gene, CDR1 is SGHRS and CDR2 is YFSETQ. CDR3 length: 15 amino acids. Trimming stripped 0 bases from V and 0 bases from J, with 7 bases between.

The chain employs TRBV29-1 and TRBJ2-2; weak D call: TRBD2 (5 bases). Per germline, CDR1 SQVTM and CDR2 ANQGSEA. V lost 4 bases and J 4 bases, leaving 22 bases between the germline ends. This CDR3 is built from 17 residues. CDR3 region: CSVGLSSPGRGTGELFF. In DNA form, the CDR3 reads TGCAGCGTTGGGTTGTCGTCCCCCGGTCGGGGCACCGGGGAGCTGTTTTTT.

The chain links TRBV4-2 to TRBJ2-2, with unresolved D. The CDR3 extends over 16 amino acids. Germline V gives CDR1 LGHNA, CDR2 YNFKEQ. V was trimmed by 0 bases and J by 6 bases, leaving 14 bases between them. In nucleotides, the CDR3 is TGTGCCAGCAGCCAAGATCTAACCCCCATTCCCGGGGAGCTGTTTTTT. Protein sequence: CASSQDLTPIPGELFF.

This sequence joins TRBV15 and TRBJ1-2, with TRBD1 matching over 9 bases. This CDR3 is built from 15 residues. CDR1 LNHNV and CDR2 YYDKDF come from the germline V gene (reference sequence). V lost 3 bases and J lost 5; bases outside the gene matches: 7. The CDR3 region is CATSSRDRVNYGYTF. The CDR3, as DNA: TGTGCCACCAGCAGCCGGGACAGGGTTAATTATGGCTACACCTTC.

The chain has TRBV20-1 and TRBJ2-7; 9 nucleotides agree with TRBD2. V lost 2 bases, J lost 6 bases, and 5 bases stayed unmatched. Germline V gene lookup returns CDR1 DFQATT and CDR2 SNEGSKA (reference sequence). This CDR3 is built from 13 residues. The DNA for the CDR3 is TGCAGTGCTAGACTAGCGGGGTACGGCGAGCAGTACTTC. Amino acids: CSARLAGYGEQYF.

This chain connects TRBV4-3 to TRBJ2-2, with TRBD1 matching 10 bases. The CDR3 has 15 amino acids. Looked up from germline, CDR1 is LGHNA and CDR2 is YSLEER. The V and J ends lost 4 bases and 6 bases, in that order; junction bases with no gene match: 5. CDR3 sequence: CASSPGQGIPGELFF. The CDR3 nucleotides read TGCGCCAGCAGCCCGGGACAGGGGATTCCCGGGGAGCTGTTTTTT.

The CDR3 here is CSAPRTGMNTEAFF. CDR3 coding DNA: TGCAGTGCGCCTAGGACAGGTATGAACACTGAAGCTTTCTTT. This chain uses TRBV20-1 with TRBJ1-1; 7 nucleotides line up with TRBD1. J gave up 0 bases and V 6 bases, and 7 bases lay outside the gene matches. This CDR3 spans 14 amino acids. Germline values: CDR1 DFQATT, CDR2 SNEGSKA (reference sequence).

CDR3 residues: CASSWTDTYEQYF. DNA for the CDR3: TGTGCCAGCAGTTGGACAGATACCTACGAGCAGTACTTC. The V gene is TRBV28, the J gene TRBJ2-7; D may be TRBD1 (6 bases). This CDR3 comprises 13 residues. CDR1 is MDHEN and CDR2 is SYDVKM in the germline V gene. V shed 4 bases and J shed 2 bases, with 9 bases lying between them.

The gene calls are TRBV4-1 and TRBJ1-1; perhaps TRBD1 as D (6 bases). CDR3 size: 15 residues. Trimming pared 4 bases from V and 1 base from J, leaving 13 bases between. Per the germline V gene, CDR1 is MGHRA and CDR2 is YSYEKL. The DNA of the CDR3 is TGCGCCAGCAGCCCCACAGGGATTTGGAACACTGAAGCTTTCTTT. Translated: CASSPTGIWNTEAFF.

The rearrangement joins TRBV19 to TRBJ2-2; D is undetermined. Germline V gives CDR1 LNHDA, CDR2 SQIVND (reference sequence). V dropped 6 bases and J dropped 0 bases, with 8 bases sitting between them. The length of the CDR3 is 14 residues. The CDR3 region is CASSRTANTGELFF. The CDR3 nucleotides read TGTGCCAGTAGCCGAACAGCGAACACCGGGGAGCTGTTTTTT.

J is TRBJ2-5 and V is TRBV9; no clear D. The CDR3 sequence is 14 residues long. CDR1 and CDR2 (germline): SGDLS, YYNGEE. V dropped 0 bases and J dropped 5 bases, with 11 bases sitting between them. In nucleotides, the CDR3 is TGTGCCAGCAGCGTAGAGGCAGCCGGGGAGACCCAGTACTTC. Protein: CASSVEAAGETQYF.

V and J are TRBV30 and TRBJ1-2; D perhaps matches TRBD1 (5 bases). CDR1 and CDR2 (germline): GTSNPN, SVGIG (reference sequence). This CDR3 spans 13 amino acids. Written as DNA, the CDR3 is TGTGCAGGCGGGGACGGAGATAACTATGGCTACACCTTC. Its translation: CAGGDGDNYGYTF.

The CDR3 here is CASSGEARSGDTQYF. The CDR3 DNA sequence: TGTGCCAGCAGTGGAGAGGCCCGGTCCGGAGATACGCAGTATTTT. The chain has TRBV2 and TRBJ2-3, with unresolved D. V was pared by 4 bases and J by 5 bases, with 16 bases between. CDR3 length: 15 residues. Germline lookup yields CDR1 SNHLY and CDR2 FYNNEI.

CDR3 loop: CASSLGVSHTGELFF. In DNA, the CDR3 is TGTGCCAGCAGCTTAGGAGTCAGTCACACCGGGGAGCTGTTTTTT. This rearrangement joins TRBV7-9 to TRBJ2-2; D uncertain. The length of the CDR3 is 15 residues. The V end was cut by 1 base, the J end by 3 bases, with 9 bases between. Germline loops: CDR1 SEHNR, CDR2 FQNEAQ (reference sequence).

The chain has TRBV7-9 and TRBJ1-4; 7 bases match TRBD1. Per germline, CDR1 SEHNR and CDR2 FQNEAQ (reference sequence). The CDR3 covers 15 residues. V shed 4 bases and J 3 bases; nucleotides not matched to a gene: 5. In nucleotides, the CDR3 is TGTGCCAGCAGCTACCACGGGACAGCTAATGAAAAACTGTTTTTT. Amino acid sequence: CASSYHGTANEKLFF.

The rearrangement uses TRBV30 and TRBJ2-6; a possible D gene is TRBD2 (5 bases). Germline values: CDR1 GTSNPN, CDR2 SVGIG (reference sequence). Trimming took off 1 base at V and 2 bases at J, with 12 bases between the two ends. This CDR3 is built from 16 residues. DNA for the CDR3: TGTGCCTGGAGTGCAAACGGGGAAACTGGGGCCAACGTCCTGACTTTC. Its protein product is CAWSANGETGANVLTF.

The V gene is TRBV28, the J gene TRBJ1-6, with a tentative D call TRBD1 (5 bases). With 6 bases removed from V and 0 bases from J, the gap between germline ends came to 21 bases. The germline V gene has CDR1 MDHEN and CDR2 SYDVKM. This CDR3 has 19 amino acids. The CDR3: CASSQGRQLIHSYNSPLHF. The CDR3 DNA reads TGTGCCAGCAGCCAGGGCAGACAGCTAATTCACTCCTATAATTCACCCCTCCACTTT.

This sequence joins TRBV30 and TRBJ1-3, with a weak D call TRBD1 (6 bases). The CDR3 covers 15 residues. The germline CDR1 and CDR2 sequences are GTSNPN and SVGIG (reference sequence). Trimming took off 3 bases at V and 9 bases at J, with 21 bases between the two ends. The CDR3 loop is CAWRLRTGGLGTIYF. The CDR3 DNA reads TGTGCCTGGAGACTCAGGACCGGGGGCTTGGGCACCATATATTTT.

The chain carries TRBV20-1 and TRBJ1-3; the D gene is possibly TRBD1 (5 bases). Germline V gene data show CDR1 as DFQATT and CDR2 as SNEGSKA (reference sequence). The CDR3 totals 15 residues. The V gene lost 2 bases and the J gene lost 4 bases, with 15 bases spanning the gap. The CDR3 DNA sequence: TGCAGTGCTAGAAGAAACAGGTTTCCCGGAAACACCATATATTTT. It specifies CSARRNRFPGNTIYF.